The clone carrying this T cell receptor beta chain was counted between two and nine times. These data come from a study of blood T cell repertoires in COVID-19. Germline V lookup: CDR1 LGHNA, CDR2 YNFKEQ. V shed 0 bases and J shed 0 bases, with 18 bases lying between them. The CDR3 covers 18 residues. Participants reported their clinical history, and cohort assignment relied on those reports. Donors of Cohort 3 who recovered were those that had two negative PCRs, clearance, or symptom resolution. Study processing details: Estimation of nucleated cell counts was performed using reference gene primer amplification. The method was immunoSEQ multiplex PCR; TCRdb's version includes in-frame clones alone and lacks a portion of them. V and J calls plus clone size are reproduced from that table; the DNA served to infer D and trimming. The sample lists about 250,000 clones, 75% to 90% seen once, with roughly 4% in the top ten.

The chain carries TRBV4-2 and TRBJ2-7; possible D gene TRBD2, 6 bases. Source material: PBMCs or T cells enriched from blood (not recorded which). The source is a woman in her twenties or thirties who had recovered from COVID-19. CDR3 in amino acids: CASSQESRGGVPSYEQYF. The CDR3 DNA is TGTGCCAGCAGCCAAGAGAGTCGCGGAGGGGTCCCCTCCTACGAGCAGTACTTC.